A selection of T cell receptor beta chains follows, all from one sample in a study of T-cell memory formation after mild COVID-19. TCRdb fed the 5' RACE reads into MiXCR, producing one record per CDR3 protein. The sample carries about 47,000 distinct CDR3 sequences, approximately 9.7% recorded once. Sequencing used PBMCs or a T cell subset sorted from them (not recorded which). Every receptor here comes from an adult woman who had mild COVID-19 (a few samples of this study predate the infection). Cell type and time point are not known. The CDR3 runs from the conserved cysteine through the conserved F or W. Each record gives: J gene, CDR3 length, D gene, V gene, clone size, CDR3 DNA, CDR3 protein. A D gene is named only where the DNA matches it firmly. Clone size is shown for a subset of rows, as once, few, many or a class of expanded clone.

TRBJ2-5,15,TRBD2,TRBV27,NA,TGTGCCAGCAGTTTATCAGCGGGGGCCTCAGGGACCCAGTACTTC,CASSLSAGASGTQYF
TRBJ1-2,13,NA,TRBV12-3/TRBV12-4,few,TGTGCCAGCAGTTTCTCCAGGGGTTATGGCTACACCTTC,CASSFSRGYGYTF
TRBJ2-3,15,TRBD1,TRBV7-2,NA,TGTGCCAGCAGCCGCCGGGGACAGGGATCGGGTACGCAGTATTTT,CASSRRGQGSGTQYF
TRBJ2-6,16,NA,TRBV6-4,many,TGTGCCAGCAGTGATCGCGGTAACTCTGGGGCCAACGTCCTGACTTTC,CASSDRGNSGANVLTF
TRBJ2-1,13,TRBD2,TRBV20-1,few,TGCAGTGTATCGGGACTACATTACAATGAGCAGTTCTTC,CSVSGLHYNEQFF
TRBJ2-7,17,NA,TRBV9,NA,TGTGCCAGCAGCGTAGCTGAGGGGGGCAGGGTCTCATACGAGCAGTACTTC,CASSVAEGGRVSYEQYF
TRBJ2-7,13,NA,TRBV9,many,TGTGCCAGCAGCGTAGCGGCCCTTTACGAGCAGTACTTC,CASSVAALYEQYF
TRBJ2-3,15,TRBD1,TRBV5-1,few,TGCGCCAGCAGCGTCCGGGACAGGGGATCAGATACGCAGTATTTT,CASSVRDRGSDTQYF
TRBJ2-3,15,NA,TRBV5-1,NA,TGCGCCAGCAAGGGGGGCAGGCCTTTCACAGATACGCAGTATTTT,CASKGGRPFTDTQYF
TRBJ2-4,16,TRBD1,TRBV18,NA,TGTGCCAGCTCACCTAATCCGGGACAGGGGGAAAACATTCAGTACTTC,CASSPNPGQGENIQYF
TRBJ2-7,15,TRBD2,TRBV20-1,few,TGCAGTGCTCGGACTAGCGGGAGAGTGGATGGTGAGCAGTACTTC,CSARTSGRVDGEQYF
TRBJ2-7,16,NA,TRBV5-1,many,TGCGCCAGCAGCTTGTTGACGGGGGGCCTTACCTACGAGCAGTACTTC,CASSLLTGGLTYEQYF
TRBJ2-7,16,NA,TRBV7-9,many,TGTGCCAGCAGCTTCGGTCCCAGGACTCCCTCCTACGAGCAGTACTTC,CASSFGPRTPSYEQYF
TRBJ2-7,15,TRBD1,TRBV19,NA,TGTGCCAGTAGTATCGGGACAGGTCTCTCCTACGAGCAGTACTTC,CASSIGTGLSYEQYF
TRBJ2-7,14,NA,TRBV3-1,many,TGTGCCAGCAGCCAAGTCTCAGGGAAGGACGAGCAGTACTTC,CASSQVSGKDEQYF
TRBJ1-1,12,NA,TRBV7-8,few,TGTGCCAGCAGCTTATTTAGAGCTGAAGCTTTCTTT,CASSLFRAEAFF
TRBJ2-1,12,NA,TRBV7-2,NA,TGTGCCAGCAGCCCTGACGCGCATGAGCAGTTCTTC,CASSPDAHEQFF
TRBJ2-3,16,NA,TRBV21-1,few,TGTGCCAGCAGCAAGGGTAGCCCGAGAGGCACAGATACGCAGTATTTT,CASSKGSPRGTDTQYF
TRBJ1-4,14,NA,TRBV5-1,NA,TGCGCCAGCAGCTTGGATGGGAGTAATGAAAAACTGTTTTTT,CASSLDGSNEKLFF
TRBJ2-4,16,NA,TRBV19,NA,TGTGCCAGTAGTATAATAGGGGACAAGGTTAAAAACATTCAGTACTTC,CASSIIGDKVKNIQYF
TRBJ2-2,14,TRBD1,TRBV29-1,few,TGCAGCGTTGTGAGGGGGCAAAACACCGGGGAGCTGTTTTTT,CSVVRGQNTGELFF
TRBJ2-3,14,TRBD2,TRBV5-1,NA,TGCGCCAGCTCACTAGCGGGGAGGCCAGATACGCAGTATTTT,CASSLAGRPDTQYF
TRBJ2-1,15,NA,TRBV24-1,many,TGTGCCACCAGTGACGCGGCAACTAGCACGGATGAGCAGTTCTTC,CATSDAATSTDEQFF
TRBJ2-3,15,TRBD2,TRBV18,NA,TGTGCCAGCTCACCACCTAGCGGGATCACAGATACGCAGTATTTT,CASSPPSGITDTQYF
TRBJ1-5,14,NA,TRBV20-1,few,TGCAGTGCTAGCGGAGGCCTTGGCGGTCAGCCCCAGCATTTT,CSASGGLGGQPQHF
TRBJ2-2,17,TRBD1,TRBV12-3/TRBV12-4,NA,TGTGCCAGCAGTTTTGGGCCAGGGACAGAGAACACCGGGGAGCTGTTTTTT,CASSFGPGTENTGELFF
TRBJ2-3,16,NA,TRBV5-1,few,TGCGCCAGCAGCTTGGAGGGCCCACTCAGCACAGATACGCAGTATTTT,CASSLEGPLSTDTQYF
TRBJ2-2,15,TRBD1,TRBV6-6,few,TGTGCCAGCAGTTTGGGACAGGGGGTCGGCGGGGAGCTGTTTTTT,CASSLGQGVGGELFF
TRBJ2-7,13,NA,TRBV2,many,TGTGCCAGCAGTGGTATGGGGGGCTGGGAGCAGTACTTC,CASSGMGGWEQYF
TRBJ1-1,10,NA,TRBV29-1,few,TGCAGCGTAGATAGGGACGGAGCTTTCTTT,CSVDRDGAFF
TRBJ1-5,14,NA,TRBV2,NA,TGTGCCAGCAGCCTACAAGGGGGGCTCCAGCCCCAGCATTTT,CASSLQGGLQPQHF
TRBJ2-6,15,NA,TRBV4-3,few,TGCGCCAGCAGCCGAGACCTCTCTGGGGCCAACGTCCTGACTTTC,CASSRDLSGANVLTF
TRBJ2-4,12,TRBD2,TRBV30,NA,TGTGCCTTGAAGGCGGGGGGGAACATTCAGTACTTC,CALKAGGNIQYF
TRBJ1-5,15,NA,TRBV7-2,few,TGTGCCAGCAGCTCGAGTCTTTCTCCGAATCAGCCCCAGCATTTT,CASSSSLSPNQPQHF
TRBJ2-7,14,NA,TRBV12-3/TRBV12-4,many,TGTGCCAGCAGTCGCGGGGGCCACTCCTACGAGCAGTACTTC,CASSRGGHSYEQYF
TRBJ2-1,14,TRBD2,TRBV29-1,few,TGCAGCGTTGTGGGCGGGGGTACCTACAATGAGCAGTTCTTC,CSVVGGGTYNEQFF
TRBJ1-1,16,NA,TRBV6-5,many,TGTGCCAGCAGATCTGGGTCCGGGATCGGGAACACTGAAGCTTTCTTT,CASRSGSGIGNTEAFF
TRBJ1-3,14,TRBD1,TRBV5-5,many,TGTGCCAGCAGCTCGGACAGGGCTGGAAACACCATATATTTT,CASSSDRAGNTIYF
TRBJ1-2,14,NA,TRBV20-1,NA,TGCAGTGCTAGTGCGTCAGAGGGCGACTATGGCTACACCTTC,CSASASEGDYGYTF
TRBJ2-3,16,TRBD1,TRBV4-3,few,TGCGCCAGCAGCCAAGATCCAAAGGGGGCCTCAGATACGCAGTATTTT,CASSQDPKGASDTQYF
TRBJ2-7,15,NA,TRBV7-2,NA,TGTGCCAGCAGCTTATCGTCCGAGACCTCCTACGAGCAGTACTTC,CASSLSSETSYEQYF
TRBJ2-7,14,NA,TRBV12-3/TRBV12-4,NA,TGTGCCAGCAGTCCCCAGGGGTTACCCTACGAGCAGTACTTC,CASSPQGLPYEQYF
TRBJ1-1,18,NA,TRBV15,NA,TGTGCCACCAGCAGAGATGTGGAGGCGGGGTCGGCCAACACTGAAGCTTTCTTT,CATSRDVEAGSANTEAFF
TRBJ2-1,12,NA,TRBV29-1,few,TGCAGCGTTGGGGAATCCTACAATGAGCAGTTCTTC,CSVGESYNEQFF
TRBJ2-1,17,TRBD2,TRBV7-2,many,TGTGCCAGCAGCTTCCTCGGTGGAGCGGGAGGGGGCAATGAGCAGTTCTTC,CASSFLGGAGGGNEQFF
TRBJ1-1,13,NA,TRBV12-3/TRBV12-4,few,TGTGCCAGCACCTCATCCACAGCCACTGAAGCTTTCTTT,CASTSSTATEAFF
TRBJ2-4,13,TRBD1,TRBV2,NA,TGTGCCAGCACGCCCGACAGGGAAAACATTCAGTACTTC,CASTPDRENIQYF
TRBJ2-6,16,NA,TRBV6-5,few,TGTGCCAGCAGTTACTCCGGGTTCTCTGGGGCCAACGTCCTGACTTTC,CASSYSGFSGANVLTF
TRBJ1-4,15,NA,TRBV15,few,TGTGCCACCAGCAGAGATTTTGGGCGCGGTGAAAAACTGTTTTTT,CATSRDFGRGEKLFF
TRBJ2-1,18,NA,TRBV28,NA,TGTGCCAGCAGTTTACGTTCCGGGAGCCTAACAACCTACAATGAGCAGTTCTTC,CASSLRSGSLTTYNEQFF
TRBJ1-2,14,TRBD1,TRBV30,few,TGTGCCTGGAGTACCCAATCCGGGACAGGGGAGGGAACCTTC,CAWSTQSGTGEGTF
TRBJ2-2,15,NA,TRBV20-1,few,TGCAGTGCAAGAGGTTTCAGCCGGGCCACCGGGGAGCTGTTTTTT,CSARGFSRATGELFF